The T cell receptor (beta chain) under discussion was sequenced for a study of cytomegalovirus exposure and HLA in healthy donors. Looking at the study overall: There were 65 million to 85 million unique TCRs (from HLA-typed donors) in an early data release. Ancestry clustering placed more than 80% of over 300 genotyped donors in the Caucasian-associated cluster. General study results and limits: In a later analysis, CMV-associated beta chains were mostly HLA-associated, it appeared. The only immune exposure information that was available was CMV serostatus.

Primers included in the PCR were 60 Vbeta and 13 Jbeta primers. Data came from immunoSEQ multiplex PCR; TCRdb stores just in-frame clones and leaves some out. The profile shows about 120,000 clones, 80% of them singletons. Turning to this clone: Its specificity is not known.

The germline V and J ends were trimmed by 0 bases and 4 bases, with 12 bases remaining between them. CDR3 size: 15 residues. Germline assignment: CDR1 SEHNR and CDR2 FQNEAQ (reference sequence). The clonotype comes from a female donor in good health and CMV-seropositive. The V gene is TRBV7-9, the J gene TRBJ1-1, with D perhaps matching TRBD1 (6 bases). The specimen was PBMCs. The CDR3 DNA sequence: TGTGCCAGCAGCTTAGCTTTTCAGGGGAGCACTGAAGCTTTCTTT. Protein sequence: CASSLAFQGSTEAFF.